The 32 T cell receptor beta chains reported below all come from one sample, sequenced in a study of blood T cell repertoires in COVID-19. Repertoires were generated with immunoSEQ multiplex PCR, while TCRdb's copy carries only in-frame clones and drops some. The sample has 450,000 to 500,000 clones; 70% to 90% are singletons. The sample taken for sequencing was peripheral blood. The receptor set was obtained from a human donor in a cohort sampled during active COVID-19.

The CDR3 DNA sequence: TGTGCCAGCAGCTTAGCCACCTCCGGTGAGCAGTTCTTC. Amino acids: CASSLATSGEQFF. V gene TRBV7-2 combines with J gene TRBJ2-1, with D unresolved. The CDR3 totals 13 residues. Per germline, CDR1 SGHTA and CDR2 FQGNSA. V dropped 0 bases and J dropped 9 bases, with 9 bases sitting between them.

The rearrangement links TRBV14 to TRBJ1-2, with 7 positions matching TRBD1. The germline CDR1 and CDR2 sequences are SGHDN and FVKESK. The CDR3 sequence is 15 residues long. V trimming: 4 bases; J trimming: 3 bases; junction bases outside the gene matches: 8. This chain's CDR3 is CASSLATGTDYGYTF. The CDR3 DNA sequence: TGTGCCAGCAGCCTTGCTACCGGGACAGACTATGGCTACACCTTC.

Concerning this clone: The junction shows a germline mismatch at one end, possibly a read error. V and J are TRBV7-7 and TRBJ2-5; possibly TRBD2 for D (7 bases). From germline, CDR1 is SSHAT and CDR2 FNYEAQ (reference sequence). This CDR3 spans 16 amino acids. CDR3 region: CASSRTTGGGWETQYF. The CDR3 DNA reads as TGTGCTAGCAGCCGAACCACGGGGGGCGGTTGGGAGACCCAGTACTTC.

The genes are TRBV6-2 or TRBV6-3 and TRBJ1-2; 9 positions agree with TRBD1. V dropped 4 bases and J dropped 4; count of bases not matched to a gene: 13. Germline V gene sequence: CDR1 MNHEY, CDR2 SVGEGT. The CDR3 extends over 17 amino acids. CDR3: CASSFGTGYRLGYGYTF. The CDR3 DNA sequence: TGTGCCAGCAGTTTTGGGACAGGGTACCGGCTGGGCTATGGCTACACCTTC.

This chain uses TRBV27 with TRBJ2-2; TRBD2 matches at 10 bases. V lost 1 base and J lost 5; bases outside the gene matches: 4. The V gene's germline CDR1 is MNHEY and CDR2 SMNVEV (reference sequence). The CDR3 is 16 residues long. DNA for the CDR3: TGTGCCAGCAGTTTATGGGCTAGCGGGAGTACCGGGGAGCTGTTTTTT. Translated, it gives CASSLWASGSTGELFF.

The chain joins TRBV7-9 to TRBJ2-7; D not certain. Looked up from germline, CDR1 is SEHNR and CDR2 is FQNEAQ (reference sequence). The CDR3 spans 12 residues. The V and J ends lost 5 bases and 3 bases respectively, with 8 bases between them. CDR3: CASSLQVYEQYF. The CDR3 coding sequence is TGTGCCAGCAGCCTCCAGGTCTACGAGCAGTACTTC.

The chain combines TRBV18 with TRBJ2-5; possible D gene TRBD2, 5 bases. This CDR3 spans 13 amino acids. V lost 3 bases and J lost 4, with 9 bases in between. The germline gives CDR1 KGHSH, CDR2 LQKENI. Here the CDR3 DNA reads TGTGCCAGCTCACCGACGGGGTCAGAGACCCAGTACTTC. This codes for CASSPTGSETQYF.

This clone was picked up a small number of times. V and J are TRBV19 and TRBJ1-1; 7 bases match TRBD1. J gave up 5 bases and V 5 bases, and 8 bases lay outside the gene matches. Germline assignment: CDR1 LNHDA and CDR2 SQIVND (reference sequence). CDR3 length equals 14 residues. The CDR3 here is CASSSRIRGTEAFF. CDR3 DNA sequence: TGTGCCAGTAGTTCCCGAATCAGGGGGACTGAAGCTTTCTTT.

This clone showed up just once. A read error may produce the germline difference seen at one junction end. The V and J genes are TRBV7-7 and TRBJ2-1; TRBD2 aligns across 12 bases. The CDR3 spans 18 residues. CDR1 and CDR2 from the germline V gene are SSHAT and FNYEAQ (reference sequence). The CDR3: CASSSTGAGTSGSNEQFF. The DNA of the CDR3 is TGTGCTAGCAGCTCGACCGGCGCCGGGACTAGCGGGTCCAATGAGCAGTTCTTC.

V gene TRBV7-9 combines with J gene TRBJ1-1, with 8 bases aligning to TRBD1. This CDR3 has 13 residues. Trimming removed 8 bases from V and 4 bases from J; junction bases left unmatched: 6. Per the germline V gene, CDR1 is SEHNR and CDR2 is FQNEAQ (reference sequence). The CDR3 reads CASQGAGGTEAFF. CDR3 bases: TGTGCCAGCCAGGGGGCAGGAGGCACTGAAGCTTTCTTT.

This chain joins TRBV5-1 and TRBJ2-7, with 8 positions matching TRBD1. Germline values: CDR1 SGHRS, CDR2 YFSETQ. This CDR3 has 18 residues. Losses at the gene ends were 1 base for V and 3 bases for J; bases not matched to a gene: 15. CDR3 in amino acids: CASSLRGQAISDFYEQYF. The CDR3 DNA reads TGCGCCAGCAGCTTGAGGGGACAGGCCATCTCCGACTTCTACGAGCAGTACTTC.

This clone was counted once. V usage is TRBV7-2 and J usage is TRBJ2-5, with 7 bases matching TRBD2. This CDR3 has 16 residues. Trimming removed 4 bases from V and 1 base from J; junction bases left unmatched: 9. From germline, CDR1 is SGHTA and CDR2 FQGNSA. CDR3 amino acids: CASSSRLAFTQETQYF. The DNA for the CDR3 is TGTGCCAGCAGCTCACGACTAGCCTTTACCCAAGAGACCCAGTACTTC.

The chain links TRBV19 to TRBJ1-6; D not resolved. The CDR3 covers 15 residues. In germline, CDR1 is LNHDA, CDR2 SQIVND (reference sequence). The V and J ends lost 0 bases and 3 bases respectively, with 6 bases between them. Here the CDR3 DNA reads TGTGCCAGTAGTATAGAAGAGGGCTATAATTCACCCCTCCACTTT. It yields the protein CASSIEEGYNSPLHF. Complete variable domain (other parts from reference TRBV19 and TRBJ1-6): DGGITQSPKYLFRKEGQNVTLSCEQNLNHDAMYWYRQDPGQGLRLIYYSQIVNDFQKGDIAEGYSVSREKKESFPLTVTSAQKNPTAFYLCASSIEEGYNSPLHFGNGTRLTVT.

This chain uses TRBV28 with TRBJ2-1; TRBD2 matches 8 bases. V was clipped by 6 bases and J by 8 bases; unmatched bases: 6. The germline V gene encodes CDR1 MDHEN and CDR2 SYDVKM. The length of the CDR3 is 13 residues. The CDR3 reads CASRNSLADEQFF. The CDR3 DNA reads TGTGCCAGCAGAAACTCACTAGCGGATGAGCAGTTCTTC.

The J gene is TRBJ1-6, the V gene TRBV5-4; possible D gene TRBD1, 5 bases. This CDR3 region has 14 residues. With 5 bases removed from V and 6 bases from J, the gap between germline ends came to 12 bases. Germline values: CDR1 SGHNT, CDR2 YYREEE (reference sequence). CDR3 DNA sequence: TGTGCCAGCAGGGCAGGGTCCGGTAATTCACCCCTCCACTTT. Translation: CASRAGSGNSPLHF.

The chain joins TRBV28 to TRBJ1-5, with 7 positions matching TRBD1. Germline V gene sequence: CDR1 MDHEN, CDR2 SYDVKM. This CDR3 has 15 residues. J gave up 1 base and V 4 bases, and 4 bases lay outside the gene matches. CDR3 bases: TGTGCCAGCAGTTCGGACAGGTTCAGCAATCAGCCCCAGCATTTT. Residues: CASSSDRFSNQPQHF.

This chain joins TRBV7-2 and TRBJ2-5, with TRBD2 identical over 8 bases. Germline V CDR1 and CDR2: SGHTA, FQGNSA. There are 13 residues in the CDR3. The J segment lost 5 bases and the V segment lost 5 bases, leaving 4 bases of the junction unmatched. CDR3 protein: CASSPGRAETQYF. In nucleotides, the CDR3 is TGTGCCAGCAGCCCCGGGAGGGCGGAGACCCAGTACTTC.

The chain couples TRBV7-3 to TRBJ2-3; 11 bases align to TRBD1. CDR1 is SGHTA and CDR2 is FQGTGA in the germline V gene. The CDR3 runs 16 residues. V was pared by 0 bases and J by 7 bases, with 6 bases of the junction left unmatched. The CDR3 bases are TGTGCCAGCAGCTTAACCGGGACAGGGGGTGGAAATACGCAGTATTTT. It codes for CASSLTGTGGGNTQYF.

This chain connects TRBV19 to TRBJ2-5, with 14 nucleotides matching TRBD2. V shed 3 bases, J shed 6 bases, and the junction held 9 bases outside the gene matches. The CDR3 sequence is 17 residues long. Germline CDR1 and CDR2: LNHDA and SQIVND (reference sequence). The CDR3: CASSINRLAGGWKTQYF. The CDR3 coding sequence is TGTGCCAGTAGTATTAATCGACTAGCGGGAGGGTGGAAGACCCAGTACTTC.

CDR3 nucleotide sequence: TGTGCCAGCAGCCGAAGACAGGGGGCTAATGAGCAGTTCTTC. Translated, it gives CASSRRQGANEQFF. V gene TRBV13 combines with J gene TRBJ2-1; 10 nucleotides align to TRBD1. The CDR3 runs 14 residues. V was clipped by 5 bases and J by 7 bases; unmatched bases: 5. Per the germline V gene, CDR1 is PRHDT and CDR2 is FYEKMQ (reference sequence).

The chain carries TRBV19 and TRBJ1-1, with D perhaps matching TRBD1 (5 bases). The CDR3 has 13 amino acids. V was clipped by 4 bases and J by 3 bases, with 9 bases between them. Germline CDR1 LNHDA, CDR2 SQIVND (reference sequence). The CDR3 region is CASSTTDDTEAFF. In DNA, the CDR3 is TGTGCCAGTAGTACGACAGACGACACTGAAGCTTTCTTT.

The CDR3 region has the DNA TGTGCCACCAGTGATTTGGGCAGGGGCCGGGATACGCAGTATTTT. Translated, it gives CATSDLGRGRDTQYF. The rearrangement links TRBV24-1 to TRBJ2-3, with D perhaps matching TRBD1 (6 bases). V dropped 0 bases and J dropped 6 bases, with 12 bases sitting between them. There are 15 residues in the CDR3. Looked up from germline, CDR1 is KGHDR and CDR2 is SFDVKD.

The CDR3 DNA reads TGTGCCAGCAGCCTCAGCGGGAGGCCCAGCACAGATACGCAGTATTTT. It translates to CASSLSGRPSTDTQYF. The rearrangement links TRBV7-2 to TRBJ2-3; 9 bases align to TRBD2. Germline CDR1 is SGHTA and CDR2 is FQGNSA. V was pared by 5 bases and J by 0 bases, with 6 bases of the junction left unmatched. The CDR3 is 16 residues long.

This chain joins TRBV30 and TRBJ2-2; D might be TRBD1 (5 bases). The CDR3 runs 15 residues. Germline V gene sequence: CDR1 GTSNPN, CDR2 SVGIG (reference sequence). V lost 0 bases and J 6 bases, leaving 14 bases between the germline ends. CDR3 coding DNA: TGTGCCTGGAGTGTGGGGCTTTACAGTGCCGGGGAGCTGTTTTTT. Translating gives CAWSVGLYSAGELFF.

This chain joins TRBV3-1 (or the pseudogene TRBV3-2) and TRBJ1-2; 9 bases are shared with TRBD1. From germline, CDR1 is LGHDT and CDR2 YNNKEL (reference sequence). The CDR3 consists of 14 residues. V trimming: 2 bases; J trimming: 5 bases; junction bases outside the gene matches: 3. This CDR3 reads CASSQLTGGYGYTF. The CDR3 coding sequence is TGTGCCAGCAGCCAATTGACAGGGGGATATGGCTACACCTTC.

This rearrangement joins TRBV9 to TRBJ2-1; D remains unclear. Trimming left V 0 bases short and J 7 bases short, with 8 bases between. The CDR3 totals 13 residues. The V gene's germline CDR1 is SGDLS and CDR2 YYNGEE. The CDR3 region has the DNA TGTGCCAGCAGCGTAGAAGAGGAGAATGAGCAGTTCTTC. Translated: CASSVEEENEQFF.

V and J are TRBV18 and TRBJ2-5; no clear D gene. The ends were cut back, 6 bases at V and 2 bases at J, with 10 bases in the middle. Germline V gene data show CDR1 as KGHSH and CDR2 as LQKENI. The CDR3 extends over 13 amino acids. Here the CDR3 reads CASSPGLQETQYF. CDR3 DNA sequence: TGTGCCAGCTCTCCCGGGTTACAAGAGACCCAGTACTTC.

The chain combines TRBV7-2 with TRBJ2-3; D unresolved. Trimming left V 6 bases short and J 6 bases short, with 7 bases between. Germline V gives CDR1 SGHTA, CDR2 FQGNSA. The CDR3 covers 11 residues. The chain's CDR3 is CASRILDTQYF. The CDR3 DNA is TGTGCCAGCAGAATATTGGATACGCAGTATTTT.

For the CDR3, the DNA is TGTGCCAGCGGTTCCCTTCAAGGGGGAAAGGACAAGGCTGAAGCTTTCTTT. Protein product: CASGSLQGGKDKAEAFF. This chain joins TRBV7-6 and TRBJ1-1; tentative D call: TRBD1 (6 bases). Trimming stripped 8 bases from V and 6 bases from J, with 28 bases between. The CDR3 length is 17 residues. Germline values: CDR1 SGHVS, CDR2 FNYEAQ.

The genes are TRBV7-2 and TRBJ2-7; weak D call: TRBD2 (6 bases). CDR1 is SGHTA, CDR2 FQGNSA, per germline. CDR3 length: 15 amino acids. The ends were cut back, 1 base at V and 6 bases at J, with 16 bases in the middle. CDR3 DNA sequence: TGTGCCAGCAGCTTAGACCCCGGGGAGGTCGTCGAGCAGTACTTC. Translated, it gives CASSLDPGEVVEQYF.

The gene calls are TRBV27 and TRBJ1-4, with TRBD1 identical over 8 bases. V gave up 5 bases and J gave up 0 bases; unmatched junction bases: 8. Germline V CDR1 and CDR2: MNHEY, SMNVEV (reference sequence). This CDR3 has 17 amino acids. The CDR3 sequence is CASSPRTGYATNEKLFF. In DNA form, the CDR3 reads TGTGCCAGCAGTCCCAGGACAGGGTACGCAACTAATGAAAAACTGTTTTTT.

The chain carries TRBV5-1 and TRBJ2-5; 8 bases line up with TRBD1. J lost 6 bases, V lost 4 bases, and 8 bases had no gene match. The CDR3 spans 14 residues. CDR1 and CDR2 (germline): SGHRS, YFSETQ. CDR3 in amino acids: CASSGDRGEKTQYF. The CDR3, as DNA: TGCGCCAGCAGCGGTGACAGGGGAGAAAAGACCCAGTACTTC. Based on the CDR3 plus reference TRBV5-1 and TRBJ2-5, the full variable domain is KAGVTQTPRYLIKTRGQQVTLSCSPISGHRSVSWYQQTPGQGLQFLFEYFSETQRNKGNFPGRFSGRQFSNSRSEMNVSTLELGDSALYLCASSGDRGEKTQYFGPGTRLLVL.